The next 26 T cell receptor beta chains were all read from a single sample in a study of CD8 T cells in ankylosing spondylitis. Whole-study findings and limits: Characteristic of ankylosing spondylitis blood, it appeared, was a TCR beta motif comprising several highly homologous variants.

No antigen is known for these receptors. TCRdb used MiXCR to reprocess the 5' RACE reads, holding one entry per CDR3 protein. Altogether about 540,000 distinct CDR3 sequences are present, roughly 13% being singletons, with the ten largest covering nearly 7%. Input material: blood, either unsorted or a sorted T cell fraction (not recorded which). The receptors were gathered from a male donor with ankylosing spondylitis.

The V and J genes are TRBV20-1 and TRBJ2-1; 11 positions match TRBD2. The CDR3 totals 16 residues. The J segment lost 0 bases and the V segment lost 3 bases, leaving 4 bases of the junction unmatched. Germline V gene sequence: CDR1 DFQATT, CDR2 SNEGSKA (reference sequence). CDR3 DNA: TGCAGTGCTAGGGGGACTAGCGGTAGCTCCTACAATGAGCAGTTCTTC. Translated: CSARGTSGSSYNEQFF.

In this sample, this clonotype turned up a few times. The genes are TRBV27 and TRBJ2-3, with 9 bases fitting TRBD2. The trim removed 5 bases at V and 4 bases at J, leaving 10 bases unmatched. CDR3 length: 16 residues. From germline, CDR1 is MNHEY and CDR2 SMNVEV (reference sequence). In DNA form, the CDR3 reads TGTGCCAGCAGTCCCAGACTAGCGGTGGGGTCAGATACGCAGTATTTT. This translates into CASSPRLAVGSDTQYF.

This sequence joins TRBV29-1 and TRBJ1-2, with 7 bases identical to TRBD1. The junction had 8 bases not matched to a gene; V was cut back by 2 bases and J by 5 bases. Germline CDR1 reads SQVTM; CDR2 reads ANQGSEA. The CDR3 has 14 amino acids. The CDR3 DNA sequence: TGCAGCGTTGAATTGGGGATACAGGGGTATGGCTACACCTTC. Translating it yields CSVELGIQGYGYTF.

The V gene is TRBV7-9, the J gene TRBJ2-2; D possibly corresponds to TRBD1 (6 bases). The germline V gene has CDR1 SEHNR and CDR2 FQNEAQ (reference sequence). V was pared by 2 bases and J by 1 base, with 11 bases between. There are 16 residues in the CDR3. CDR3 residues: CASSLWQGRNTGELFF. The CDR3 DNA follows: TGTGCCAGCAGCTTATGGCAGGGGCGGAACACCGGGGAGCTGTTTTTT. Together with reference TRBV7-9 and TRBJ2-2, the CDR3 gives the full variable domain: DTGVSQNPRHKITKRGQNVTFRCDPISEHNRLYWYRQTLGQGPEFLTYFQNEAQLEKSRLLSDRFSAERPKGSFSTLEIQRTEQGDSAMYLCASSLWQGRNTGELFFGEGSRLTVL.

The sample holds a few counts of this clonotype. The rearrangement uses TRBV5-1 and TRBJ2-7, with a tentative D call TRBD1 (6 bases). Trimming stripped 0 bases from V and 5 bases from J, with 12 bases between. Germline assignment: CDR1 SGHRS and CDR2 YFSETQ. The CDR3 loop spans 14 amino acids. CDR3 residues: CASSLGDMGNEQYV. The CDR3 DNA follows: TGCGCCAGCAGCTTGGGGGACATGGGTAACGAGCAGTACGTC.

The rearrangement links TRBV6-5 to TRBJ2-1; 7 nucleotides align to TRBD2. CDR3 length: 16 amino acids. The V and J ends lost 2 bases and 4 bases, in that order; junction bases with no gene match: 8. Germline V CDR1 and CDR2: MNHEY, SVGAGI. CDR3 DNA: TGTGCCAGCAGTTACAACGGAGCGGGAAATTACAATGAGCAGTTCTTC. Protein: CASSYNGAGNYNEQFF.

A note on this clonotype: Given a much more abundant clone one base away, this may be a read error. CDR3 protein: CASGYQETQYF. The CDR3 DNA reads as TGTGCCAGCGGTTACCAAGAGACCCAGTACTTC. The chain employs TRBV5-6 and TRBJ2-5; D not certain. CDR1 is SGHDT and CDR2 is YYEEEE in the germline V gene. This CDR3 is built from 11 residues. Trimming shortened V by 7 bases and J by 0 bases, and 4 bases separated the two germline ends.

This clonotype was seen only a few times. The chain recombines TRBV27 with TRBJ2-7, with D maybe TRBD2 (5 bases). The CDR3 is 14 residues long. The germline V and J ends were trimmed by 3 bases and 3 bases, with 12 bases remaining between them. In germline, CDR1 is MNHEY, CDR2 SMNVEV (reference sequence). The CDR3 sequence is CASSFRGIGYEQYV. For the CDR3, the DNA is TGTGCCAGCAGTTTTCGAGGGATCGGCTACGAGCAGTACGTC.

This clonotype turned up a few times. The genes are TRBV7-7 and TRBJ2-1, with D possibly matching TRBD2 (6 bases). Germline loops: CDR1 SSHAT, CDR2 FNYEAQ (reference sequence). The length of the CDR3 is 15 residues. Trimming pared 5 bases from V and 7 bases from J, leaving 18 bases between. The CDR3 DNA reads TGTGCCAGCAGCCCGGGAGCTAGCATTTGGAATGAGCAGTTCTTC. This sequence encodes CASSPGASIWNEQFF.

This clonotype was seen more than once but under ten times. V usage is TRBV7-9 and J usage is TRBJ1-4; possibly TRBD1 for D (5 bases). The V end lost 8 bases, the J end lost 7 bases, and 14 bases lay between the germline ends. The CDR3 is 13 amino acids. Per the germline V gene, CDR1 is SEHNR and CDR2 is FQNEAQ (reference sequence). The CDR3, as DNA: TGTGCCAGCCAGAGGGGCGCGGGTGAAAAACTGTTTTTT. Amino acids: CASQRGAGEKLFF.

The chain's CDR3 is CASSYSGTAKNIQYF. The DNA for the CDR3 is TGTGCCAGCAGCTACTCCGGGACAGCCAAAAACATTCAGTACTTC. This chain connects TRBV7-9 to TRBJ2-4, with D perhaps TRBD1 or TRBD2 (5 bases each). CDR3 size: 15 residues. Germline V lookup: CDR1 SEHNR, CDR2 FQNEAQ (reference sequence). V was cut by 4 bases and J by 0 bases, with 10 bases left in between.

This clonotype was counted only a few times. V usage is TRBV7-9 and J usage is TRBJ2-7; 8 positions agree with TRBD1. The CDR3 is 14 residues long. Germline trimming cut 2 bases from V and 6 bases from J; bases unmatched to any gene: 6. Germline lookup yields CDR1 SEHNR and CDR2 FQNEAQ (reference sequence). The CDR3 here is CASSLSDRGPEQYF. The CDR3 DNA is TGTGCCAGCAGCTTAAGTGACAGGGGACCCGAGCAGTACTTC. The complete variable domain, with remaining parts taken from reference TRBV7-9 and TRBJ2-7, reads DTGVSQNPRHKITKRGQNVTFRCDPISEHNRLYWYRQTLGQGPEFLTYFQNEAQLEKSRLLSDRFSAERPKGSFSTLEIQRTEQGDSAMYLCASSLSDRGPEQYFGPGTRLTVT.

This clonotype was counted at least ten times. For the CDR3, the DNA is TGCGCCAGCAGGATCAGGGGCCCGAACACTGAAGCTTTCTTT. Encoded protein: CASRIRGPNTEAFF. This chain uses TRBV10-2 with TRBJ1-1; tentatively, D is TRBD1 (6 bases). This CDR3 comprises 14 residues. Trimming left V 6 bases short and J 1 base short, with 12 bases between. Germline V gives CDR1 WSHSY, CDR2 SAAADI.

V usage is TRBV24-1 and J usage is TRBJ2-2; 9 bases line up with TRBD2. The V gene end was trimmed by 4 bases and the J gene end by 6 bases; junction bases not matched to a gene: 8. The CDR3 is 16 amino acids. Germline loops: CDR1 KGHDR, CDR2 SFDVKD. The CDR3 reads CATSDHSGRGSGELFF. CDR3 sequence (DNA): TGTGCCACCAGTGACCATAGCGGGAGAGGGTCCGGGGAGCTGTTTTTT.

The chain's CDR3 is CASSLGGRGVGEQFF. The DNA for the CDR3 is TGTGCCAGCAGCTTGGGCGGGAGGGGGGTCGGTGAGCAGTTCTTC. The chain couples TRBV7-2 to TRBJ2-1; 9 bases map to TRBD2. The CDR3 sequence is 15 residues long. Looked up from germline, CDR1 is SGHTA and CDR2 is FQGNSA. The V gene end was trimmed by 3 bases and the J gene end by 9 bases; junction bases not matched to a gene: 9.

This chain connects TRBV9 to TRBJ2-7; 8 bases map to TRBD1. V lost 4 bases and J lost 2; bases outside the gene matches: 11. CDR3 length equals 16 residues. The germline gives CDR1 SGDLS, CDR2 YYNGEE. CDR3 protein: CASSSRQGSIPYEQYF. The CDR3 coding sequence is TGTGCCAGCAGCTCGAGACAGGGGAGTATCCCCTACGAGCAGTACTTC.

This clonotype was recorded many times. V and J are TRBV9 and TRBJ1-3; 8 bases are shared with TRBD1. This CDR3 region has 17 residues. From germline, CDR1 is SGDLS and CDR2 YYNGEE. Trimming removed 0 bases from V and 4 bases from J; junction bases left unmatched: 9. The CDR3 nucleotides read TGTGCCAGCAGCGTAGTCCCAGGGGGCATTTACGGAAACACCATATATTTT. It codes for CASSVVPGGIYGNTIYF.

This clonotype was counted a few times. The V call is TRBV18, the J call TRBJ2-7, with 8 bases matching TRBD1. The junction had 6 bases not matched to a gene; V was cut back by 5 bases and J by 6 bases. This CDR3 is built from 13 residues. The V gene's germline CDR1 is KGHSH and CDR2 LQKENI. Here the CDR3 reads CASSVAGGLEQYV. The DNA for the CDR3 is TGTGCCAGCTCAGTCGCAGGGGGCCTCGAGCAGTACGTC.

The chain recombines TRBV4-2 with TRBJ2-1, with D perhaps TRBD1 (6 bases). Trimming cost V 4 bases and J 4 bases, with 14 bases left between them. The length of the CDR3 is 15 residues. Germline V gene data show CDR1 as LGHNA and CDR2 as YNFKEQ. In DNA form, the CDR3 reads TGTGCCAGCAGCCTCAGGACAGAGAATTACAATGAGCAGTTCTTC. It specifies CASSLRTENYNEQFF.

This chain joins TRBV7-7 and TRBJ2-2; weak D call: TRBD2 (6 bases). The V end lost 5 bases, the J end lost 0 bases, and 10 bases lay between the germline ends. Germline CDR1 reads SSHAT; CDR2 reads FNYEAQ (reference sequence). The CDR3 is 15 amino acids. For the CDR3, the DNA is TGTGCCAGCAGCGTGGGACTTCCGAACACCGGGGAGCTGTTTTTT. Amino acids: CASSVGLPNTGELFF.

The CDR3 DNA reads TGTGCCAGCAGTTTAGGACAGGTTCGAAGAAACACCATATATTTT. Amino acids: CASSLGQVRRNTIYF. The rearrangement links TRBV28 to TRBJ1-3; 7 bases map to TRBD1. Trimming removed 2 bases from V and 5 bases from J; junction bases left unmatched: 6. Germline loops: CDR1 MDHEN, CDR2 SYDVKM. This CDR3 contains 15 residues.

This chain joins TRBV20-1 and TRBJ2-1; 12 bases are shared with TRBD2. Germline V gene sequence: CDR1 DFQATT, CDR2 SNEGSKA (reference sequence). This CDR3 is built from 16 residues. Trimming took 2 bases from V and 7 from J; bases not matched to a gene: 9. CDR3 sequence reads: CSARPPTSGSENEQFF. As DNA, the CDR3 is TGCAGTGCTAGACCCCCGACTAGCGGGAGTGAAAATGAGCAGTTCTTC.

This clonotype came up many times. J is TRBJ2-5 and V is TRBV5-1; 12 positions match TRBD2. The junction had 1 base not matched to a gene; V was cut back by 0 bases and J by 4 bases. This CDR3 contains 15 residues. In germline, CDR1 is SGHRS, CDR2 YFSETQ. The CDR3 nucleotides are TGCGCCAGCAGCTTGGCGGGACTAGCGGGAGAGACCCAGTACTTC. Its protein product is CASSLAGLAGETQYF.

This clonotype has just a few counts. The V and J genes are TRBV11-3 and TRBJ2-1; TRBD2 matches 11 bases. The CDR3 runs 15 residues. J lost 6 bases, V lost 0 bases, and 1 base had no gene match. In germline, CDR1 is SGHNT, CDR2 YENEEA. The CDR3 reads CASSLELAGVNEQFF. As DNA, the CDR3 is TGTGCCAGCAGCTTAGAACTAGCGGGAGTCAATGAGCAGTTCTTC.

This chain uses TRBV20-1 with TRBJ2-2, with 11 bases lining up with TRBD2. The CDR3 has 15 amino acids. Per germline, CDR1 DFQATT and CDR2 SNEGSKA (reference sequence). Trimming at V came to 4 bases and at J to 1 base, leaving 2 bases not matched to a gene. The CDR3 nucleotides read TGCAGTGCTACCACTAGCGGGAGGAACACCGGGGAGCTGTTTTTT. Translated, it gives CSATTSGRNTGELFF.

V and J are TRBV6-5 and TRBJ2-1; possibly TRBD2 for D (5 bases). Germline lookup yields CDR1 MNHEY and CDR2 SVGAGI. There are 12 residues in the CDR3. V was cut by 6 bases and J by 7 bases, with 10 bases left in between. CDR3 DNA: TGTGCCAGCAGAGAGAGGAGGAATGAGCAGTTCTTC. As protein: CASRERRNEQFF.